The 20 T cell receptor beta chains in this list originate from one sample, sequenced in a study of T cells after yellow fever vaccination. TCRdb re-called the 5' RACE reads through MiXCR, storing one row per CDR3 protein. In the table there are about 310,000 distinct CDR3 sequences, around 3.6% of which are singletons. The sequences come from PBMCs, collected on the day of the yellow fever booster vaccination. The receptors were gathered from a man aged 18 to 29 who received the YFV17D yellow fever vaccine.

This clonotype was observed at least ten times. J is TRBJ2-1 and V is TRBV4-3; tentatively, D is TRBD2 (5 bases). The CDR3 covers 15 residues. Germline V gives CDR1 LGHNA, CDR2 YSLEER. Trimming took off 0 bases at V and 0 bases at J, with 6 bases between the two ends. For the CDR3, the DNA is TGCGCCAGCAGCCAAGAAGGGAGCTCCTACAATGAGCAGTTCTTC. It yields the protein CASSQEGSSYNEQFF.

This sequence joins TRBV25-1 and TRBJ2-5, with 9 bases that match TRBD2. The J segment lost 5 bases and the V segment lost 8 bases, leaving 3 bases of the junction unmatched. In germline, CDR1 is MGHDK, CDR2 SYGVNS. The CDR3 covers 12 residues. In DNA, the CDR3 is TGTGCCAGCGCGGGGGGGTGGGAGACCCAGTACTTC. Protein: CASAGGWETQYF.

This clonotype was seen many times. The chain employs TRBV7-2 and TRBJ2-5; TRBD2 aligns across 12 bases. Trimming took 6 bases from V and 5 from J; bases not matched to a gene: 10. CDR1 is SGHTA and CDR2 is FQGNSA in the germline V gene. This CDR3 is built from 16 residues. In DNA form, the CDR3 reads TGTGCCAGCAGTTTCCCTAGCGGGGGGGCCTGGGAGACCCAGTACTTC. It specifies CASSFPSGGAWETQYF.

This clonotype has at least ten counts. The chain employs TRBV5-6 and TRBJ2-7; 12 bases are a match to TRBD1. Trimming cost V 4 bases and J 6 bases; bases outside gene matches: 5. The CDR3 sequence is 14 residues long. Germline loops: CDR1 SGHDT, CDR2 YYEEEE. Here the CDR3 reads CASSNRDRGLEQYF. The CDR3 DNA sequence: TGTGCCAGCAGCAACCGGGACAGGGGGCTCGAGCAGTACTTC.

The chain has TRBV20-1 and TRBJ2-3, with TRBD1 matching 7 bases. The junction had 8 bases not matched to a gene; V was cut back by 6 bases and J by 2 bases. The CDR3 totals 14 residues. Germline V gene lookup returns CDR1 DFQATT and CDR2 SNEGSKA (reference sequence). CDR3 protein: CSARRQGVTDTQYF. CDR3 DNA: TGCAGTGCCCGCAGACAGGGTGTCACAGATACGCAGTATTTT.

The genes are TRBV12-3 or TRBV12-4 and TRBJ2-1; 10 nucleotides agree with TRBD1. Trimming at V came to 5 bases and at J to 4 bases, leaving 5 bases not matched to a gene. The length of the CDR3 is 15 residues. The CDR3 DNA reads TGTGCCAGCAGTGAGAGACAGGGGGCTTACAATGAGCAGTTCTTC. Translation gives CASSERQGAYNEQFF.

This clonotype came up many times. This chain connects TRBV29-1 to TRBJ2-3; TRBD2 agrees at 7 bases. Germline lookup yields CDR1 SQVTM and CDR2 ANQGSEA. With V trimmed by 4 bases and J by 2 bases, 9 bases remained unmatched. This CDR3 region has 15 residues. CDR3 protein: CSVATGTTFTDTQYF. The CDR3 DNA is TGCAGCGTTGCCACCGGGACTACTTTCACAGATACGCAGTATTTT.

A few counts support this clonotype. The chain links TRBV25-1 to TRBJ1-1; D gene uncertain. V was cut by 8 bases and J by 4 bases, with 11 bases left in between. The CDR3 is 12 amino acids. Per the germline V gene, CDR1 is MGHDK and CDR2 is SYGVNS. Here the CDR3 reads CASQPSGTEAFF. CDR3 bases: TGTGCCAGCCAGCCTAGTGGCACTGAAGCTTTCTTT. Using reference TRBV25-1 and TRBJ1-1 for the parts outside the CDR3, the full variable domain is EADIYQTPRYLVIGTGKKITLECSQTMGHDKMYWYQQDPGMELHLIHYSYGVNSTEKGDLSSESTVSRIRTEHFPLTLESARPSHTSQYLCASQPSGTEAFFGQGTRLTVV.

This clonotype has at least ten counts. The chain couples TRBV5-1 to TRBJ2-5; D possibly corresponds to TRBD2 (6 bases). The CDR3 covers 14 residues. V gave up 0 bases and J gave up 6 bases, with 12 bases separating them. Germline CDR1 is SGHRS and CDR2 is YFSETQ. The CDR3 nucleotides read TGCGCCAGCAGCTTGGCCGGAGGGGAGAAGACCCAGTACTTC. Translation: CASSLAGGEKTQYF.

In its sample, this clonotype was seen many times. This chain connects TRBV9 to TRBJ1-1, with D maybe TRBD1 (6 bases). The CDR3 is 15 amino acids. Looked up from germline, CDR1 is SGDLS and CDR2 is YYNGEE. Trimming took 4 bases from V and 5 from J, leaving 18 bases between them. The CDR3 nucleotides are TGTGCCAGCAGCCCAACAAGGGGGGCCCTTACTGAAGCTTTCTTT. Encoded protein: CASSPTRGALTEAFF.

The chain carries TRBV9 and TRBJ1-6; D may be TRBD1 (5 bases). This CDR3 contains 15 residues. V was cut by 4 bases and J by 10 bases, with 18 bases left in between. CDR1 is SGDLS and CDR2 is YYNGEE in the germline V gene. CDR3 bases: TGTGCCAGCAGCACCAGGGCGGGGTTCCGGTCACCCCTCCACTTT. Translating it yields CASSTRAGFRSPLHF.

This clonotype was counted at least ten times. The V gene is TRBV7-2, the J gene TRBJ2-5; the D gene is possibly TRBD2 (6 bases). Germline V CDR1 and CDR2: SGHTA, FQGNSA. V was shortened by 3 bases and J by 5 bases, with 13 bases between the two germline ends. The CDR3 runs 14 residues. The CDR3 protein is CASSFWGVEETQYF. CDR3 nucleotide sequence: TGTGCCAGCAGCTTCTGGGGGGTTGAGGAGACCCAGTACTTC.

At least ten counts were recorded for this clonotype. V is TRBV29-1 and J is TRBJ2-2, with 7 bases that match TRBD2. V shed 2 bases and J 6 bases; nucleotides not matched to a gene: 3. CDR3 size: 13 residues. The germline gives CDR1 SQVTM, CDR2 ANQGSEA. CDR3 sequence: CSVEKTSSGELFF. In nucleotides, the CDR3 is TGCAGCGTTGAAAAGACTAGCTCCGGGGAGCTGTTTTTT.

Many counts were recorded for this clonotype. The CDR3 protein is CSARVPGETDYNYGYTF. The CDR3 DNA sequence: TGCAGTGCTAGAGTACCGGGGGAGACAGATTATAACTATGGCTACACCTTC. The V and J genes are TRBV20-1 and TRBJ1-2; weak D call: TRBD1 (5 bases). The germline V and J ends were trimmed by 1 base and 1 base, with 19 bases remaining between them. Germline CDR1 DFQATT, CDR2 SNEGSKA (reference sequence). This CDR3 is built from 17 residues.

This clonotype appeared many times. This chain links TRBV13 with TRBJ2-5; D is perhaps TRBD1 or TRBD2 (6 bases each). Germline V gene data show CDR1 as PRHDT and CDR2 as FYEKMQ (reference sequence). Trimming took off 0 bases at V and 0 bases at J, with 11 bases between the two ends. This CDR3 region has 16 residues. CDR3 sequence: CASSLGDRGHQETQYF. In nucleotides, the CDR3 is TGTGCCAGCAGCTTAGGGGATCGGGGGCACCAAGAGACCCAGTACTTC. The whole variable domain, remainder taken from reference TRBV13 and TRBJ2-5, is AAGVIQSPRHLIKEKRETATLKCYPIPRHDTVYWYQQGPGQDPQFLISFYEKMQSDKGSIPDRFSAQQFSDYHSELNMSSLELGDSALYFCASSLGDRGHQETQYFGPGTRLLVL.

This clonotype was detected many times. The CDR3 reads CASSFARGADTQYF. The CDR3 DNA is TGTGCCAGCAGTTTCGCACGGGGAGCAGATACGCAGTATTTT. The V gene is TRBV27, the J gene TRBJ2-3, with D perhaps matching TRBD2 (5 bases). Germline CDR1 is MNHEY and CDR2 is SMNVEV (reference sequence). The CDR3 consists of 14 residues. The ends were cut back, 3 bases at V and 4 bases at J, with 11 bases in the middle.

The V call is TRBV20-1, the J call TRBJ2-1; D ambiguous. Trimming left V 6 bases short and J 0 bases short, with 12 bases between. The CDR3 is 14 residues long. The germline V gene has CDR1 DFQATT and CDR2 SNEGSKA (reference sequence). CDR3 sequence (DNA): TGCAGTGCCGATGGACGGAGCTCCTACAATGAGCAGTTCTTC. Translation gives CSADGRSSYNEQFF.

V and J are TRBV29-1 and TRBJ2-5, with 10 bases fitting TRBD2. With 4 bases clipped from V and 1 base from J, the junction kept 0 bases outside the gene matches. CDR3 size: 13 residues. Germline CDR1 and CDR2: SQVTM and ANQGSEA. In DNA, the CDR3 is TGCAGCGTTGTAGCGGGGGGCCAAGAGACCCAGTACTTC. Translating it yields CSVVAGGQETQYF.

This clonotype has a handful of counts. The chain couples TRBV12-3 or TRBV12-4 to TRBJ2-7, with D maybe TRBD2 (6 bases). The CDR3 runs to 15 residues. The ends were cut back, 5 bases at V and 2 bases at J, with 16 bases in the middle. The CDR3 DNA follows: TGTGCCAGCAGTCTAGACAGCGCGGGACCCTACGAGCAGTACGTC. Its translation: CASSLDSAGPYEQYV.

The chain is built from TRBV7-2 and TRBJ2-6, with D perhaps matching TRBD2 (6 bases). There are 16 residues in the CDR3. Germline V gives CDR1 SGHTA, CDR2 FQGNSA. Between the trimmed V and J ends, which lost 5 bases and 0 bases, there was a span of 11 bases. CDR3 in DNA: TGTGCCAGCAGCACCGGGAGAGCCTCTGGGGCCAACGTCCTGACTTTC. This translates into CASSTGRASGANVLTF.